The present entry profiles one TCR beta chain with its context. The CDR3 has 17 amino acids. Germline lookup yields CDR1 KGHSH and CDR2 LQKENI. With 0 bases removed from V and 1 base from J, the gap between germline ends came to 13 bases. As part of library construction, unique molecular identifiers were attached to individual cDNA molecules. MiXCR was run by TCRdb on the 5' RACE reads, yielding one entry per CDR3 protein. Of about 100,000 distinct CDR3 sequences listed, under 15% were seen once; the top ten hold around 2%. This sample was taken from a study of early T cells in non-severe SARS-CoV-2 infection. At the level of the study: Sequencing of unsorted whole blood was done on bulk RNA, leaving chains unpaired.

Source material: whole blood. The V gene is TRBV18, the J gene TRBJ2-1; tentatively, D is TRBD2 (6 bases). This receptor was taken from an adult who was a healthcare worker with PCR-confirmed SARS-CoV-2 infection or an uninfected control (not recorded which). In nucleotides, the CDR3 is TGTGCCAGCTCACCACCCCGGGGGACCCCTTCCTACAATGAGCAGTTCTTC. It specifies CASSPPRGTPSYNEQFF. The full variable domain, with the rest looked up from reference TRBV18 and TRBJ2-1, is NAGVMQNPRHLVRRRGQEARLRCSPMKGHSHVYWYRQLPEEGLKFMVYLQKENIIDESGMPKERFSAEFPKEGPSILRIQQVVRGDSAAYFCASSPPRGTPSYNEQFFGPGTRLTVL.